The TCR beta chain under discussion was sequenced for a study of T cells in Graves' hyperthyroidism and ophthalmopathy. Study results and caveats: Most clonotypes that expanded in the thyroid above 0.001 also showed up in blood.

The CDR3 is made up of 15 amino acids. Germline V gives CDR1 SGHTA, CDR2 FQGTGA. Between the trimmed V and J ends, which lost 8 bases and 9 bases, there was a span of 22 bases. This clonotype turned up a few times. Its antigen is as yet unknown. RNA transcripts were the template for amplifying TCR beta CDR3 regions. TCR CDR3 underwent first-round RT-PCR with the HTBI primer set. From the multiplex PCR reads, TCRdb called clonotypes with MiXCR, one entry per CDR3 protein. This sample has under 700,000 distinct CDR3 sequences, with 40% to 55% found just once. The sample consisted of peripheral blood or thyroid tissue (not recorded which). The clonotype comes from a woman younger than 35 with Graves' hyperthyroidism. The rearrangement uses TRBV7-3 and TRBJ2-2; tentative D call: TRBD2 (5 bases). As DNA, the CDR3 is TGTGCCAGCTCAGCTTACGCCGGAGCGGCTAGGGAGCTGTTTTTT. Translating gives CASSAYAGAARELFF.